This T cell receptor beta chain comes out of a study of control samples from healthy donors and cancer patients (TCRdb year 2020). V is clipped by 5 bases and J by 6 bases, and the sequence between their germline boundaries is 10 bases long. Reading from cysteine to phenylalanine, the CDR3 counts 13 amino acids. Only CDR3 DNA is held: 39 bases, read in frame from base 1. The library was made by the immunoSEQ multiplex PCR assay. In its TCRdb copy, this immuneACCESS table keeps in-frame sequences only and misses some clones. Where compared with another copy, unresolved V genes explain less than half of these, and the others have no known cause. The sample table lists over 65,000 clones, approximately 88% of them with a count of one. About 10% of the sample is taken by the ten largest. Concerning this clone itself: This receptor's antigen is unknown. One base away there is no much larger clone; base qualities are not given.

This TCR came from a woman aged 45-65 years with colorectal cancer. The chain joins TRBV12-3 or TRBV12-4 to TRBJ2-2, with the D gene uncertain. The sample was PBMCs. The CDR3 here reads CASSPLAAGELFF. Read as DNA, the sequence is TGTGCCAGCAGTCCCCTCGCGGCCGGGGAGCTGTTTTTT.